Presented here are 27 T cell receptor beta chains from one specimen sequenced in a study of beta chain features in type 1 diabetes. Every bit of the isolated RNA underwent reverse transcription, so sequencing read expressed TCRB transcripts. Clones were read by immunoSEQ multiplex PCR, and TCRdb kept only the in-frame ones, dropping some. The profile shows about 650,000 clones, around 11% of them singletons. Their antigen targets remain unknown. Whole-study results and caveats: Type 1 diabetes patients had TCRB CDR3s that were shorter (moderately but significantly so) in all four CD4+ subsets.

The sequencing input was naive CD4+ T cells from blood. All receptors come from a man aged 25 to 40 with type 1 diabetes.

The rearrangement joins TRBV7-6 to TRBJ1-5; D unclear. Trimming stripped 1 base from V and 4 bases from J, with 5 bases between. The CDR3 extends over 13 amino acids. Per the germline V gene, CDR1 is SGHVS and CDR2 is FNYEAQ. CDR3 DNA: TGTGCCAGCAGCTTAGACCAGAATCAGCCCCAGCATTTT. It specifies CASSLDQNQPQHF.

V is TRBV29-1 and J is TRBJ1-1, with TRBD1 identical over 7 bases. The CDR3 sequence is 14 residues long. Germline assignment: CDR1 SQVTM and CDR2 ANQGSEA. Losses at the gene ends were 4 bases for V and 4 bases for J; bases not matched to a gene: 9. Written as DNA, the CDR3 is TGCAGCGTTGTACCCGGGACAGTGGGCACTGAAGCTTTCTTT. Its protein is CSVVPGTVGTEAFF. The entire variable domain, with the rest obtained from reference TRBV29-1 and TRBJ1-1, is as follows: SAVISQKPSRDICQRGTSLTIQCQVDSQVTMMFWYRQQPGQSLTLIATANQGSEATYESGFVIDKFPISRPNLTFSTLTVSNMSPEDSSIYLCSVVPGTVGTEAFFGQGTRLTVV.

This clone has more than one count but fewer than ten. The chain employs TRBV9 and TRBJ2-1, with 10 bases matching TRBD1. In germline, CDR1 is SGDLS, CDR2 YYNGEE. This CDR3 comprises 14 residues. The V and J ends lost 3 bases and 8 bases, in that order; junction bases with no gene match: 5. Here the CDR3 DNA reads TGTGCCAGCAGCGGGGACAGGGGTGGGGATGAGCAGTTCTTC. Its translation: CASSGDRGGDEQFF.

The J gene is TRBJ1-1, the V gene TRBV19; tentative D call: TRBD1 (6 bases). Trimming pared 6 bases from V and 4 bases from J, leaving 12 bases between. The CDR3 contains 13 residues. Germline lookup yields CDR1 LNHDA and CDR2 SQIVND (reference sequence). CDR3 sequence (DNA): TGTGCCAGTAGCCCACAGGGCGGCACTGAAGCTTTCTTT. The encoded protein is CASSPQGGTEAFF.

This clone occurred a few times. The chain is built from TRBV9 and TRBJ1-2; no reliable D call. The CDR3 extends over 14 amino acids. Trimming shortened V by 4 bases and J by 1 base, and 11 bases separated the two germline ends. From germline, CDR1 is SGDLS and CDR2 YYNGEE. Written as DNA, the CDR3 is TGTGCCAGCAGCCCATTGAGCCTTAACTATGGCTACACCTTC. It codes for CASSPLSLNYGYTF.

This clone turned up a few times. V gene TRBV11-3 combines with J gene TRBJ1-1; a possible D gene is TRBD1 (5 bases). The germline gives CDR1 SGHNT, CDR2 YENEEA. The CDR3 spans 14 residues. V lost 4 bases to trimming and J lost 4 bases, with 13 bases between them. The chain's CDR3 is CASSSYRGGTEAFF. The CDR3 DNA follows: TGTGCCAGCAGCTCCTACCGTGGGGGCACTGAAGCTTTCTTT.

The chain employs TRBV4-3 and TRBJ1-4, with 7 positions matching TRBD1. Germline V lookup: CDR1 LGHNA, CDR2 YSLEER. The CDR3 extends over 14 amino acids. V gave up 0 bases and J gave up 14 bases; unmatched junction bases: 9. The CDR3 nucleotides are TGCGCCAGCAGCCAAGATCGGGCAGGGGGAGGTCTGTTTTTT. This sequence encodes CASSQDRAGGGLFF.

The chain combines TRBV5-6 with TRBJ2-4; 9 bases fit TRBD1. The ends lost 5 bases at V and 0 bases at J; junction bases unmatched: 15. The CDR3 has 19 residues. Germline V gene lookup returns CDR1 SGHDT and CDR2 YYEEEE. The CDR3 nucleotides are TGTGCCAGCAGTCCCGGGACAGGGAGGCTTGTCGGAGCCAAAAACATTCAGTACTTC. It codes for CASSPGTGRLVGAKNIQYF. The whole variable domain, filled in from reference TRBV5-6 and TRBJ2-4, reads DAGVTQSPTHLIKTRGQQVTLRCSPKSGHDTVSWYQQALGQGPQFIFQYYEEEERQRGNFPDRFSGHQFPNYSSELNVNALLLGDSALYLCASSPGTGRLVGAKNIQYFGAGTRLSVL.

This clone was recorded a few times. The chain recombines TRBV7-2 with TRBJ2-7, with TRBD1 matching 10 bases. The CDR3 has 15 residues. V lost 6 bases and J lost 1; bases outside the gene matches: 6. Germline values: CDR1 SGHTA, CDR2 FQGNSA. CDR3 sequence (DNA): TGTGCCAGCAGAGTAGACAGGGGGCGTTCCTACGAGCAGTACTTC. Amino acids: CASRVDRGRSYEQYF.

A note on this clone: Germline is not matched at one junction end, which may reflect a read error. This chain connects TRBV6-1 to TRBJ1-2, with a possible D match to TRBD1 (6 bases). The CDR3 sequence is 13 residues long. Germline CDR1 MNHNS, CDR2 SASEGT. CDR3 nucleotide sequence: TGTGCCAGCAGAGAAGGGCCTACAGGGGGCTACACCTTC. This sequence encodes CASREGPTGGYTF.

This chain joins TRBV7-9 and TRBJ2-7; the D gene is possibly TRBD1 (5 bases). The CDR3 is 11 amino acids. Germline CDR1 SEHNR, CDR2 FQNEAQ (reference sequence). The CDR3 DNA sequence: TGTGCTTCCAGCAGGGAAGGCGAGCAGTACTTC. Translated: CASSREGEQYF.

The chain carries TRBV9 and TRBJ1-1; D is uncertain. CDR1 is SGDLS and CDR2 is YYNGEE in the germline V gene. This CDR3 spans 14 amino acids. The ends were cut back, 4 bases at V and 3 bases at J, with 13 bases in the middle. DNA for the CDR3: TGTGCCAGCAGCACCCGTCCGGAGGACACTGAAGCTTTCTTT. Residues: CASSTRPEDTEAFF. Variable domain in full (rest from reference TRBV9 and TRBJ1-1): DSGVTQTPKHLITATGQRVTLRCSPRSGDLSVYWYQQSLDQGLQFLIQYYNGEERAKGNILERFSAQQFPDLHSELNLSSLELGDSALYFCASSTRPEDTEAFFGQGTRLTVV.

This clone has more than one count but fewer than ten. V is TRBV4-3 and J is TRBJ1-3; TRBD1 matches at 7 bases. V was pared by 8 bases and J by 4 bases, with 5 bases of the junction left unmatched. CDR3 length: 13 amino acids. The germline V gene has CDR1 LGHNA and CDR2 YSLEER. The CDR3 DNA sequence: TGCGCCAGCGGGACAGAGGCGGGAAACACCATATATTTT. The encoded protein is CASGTEAGNTIYF.

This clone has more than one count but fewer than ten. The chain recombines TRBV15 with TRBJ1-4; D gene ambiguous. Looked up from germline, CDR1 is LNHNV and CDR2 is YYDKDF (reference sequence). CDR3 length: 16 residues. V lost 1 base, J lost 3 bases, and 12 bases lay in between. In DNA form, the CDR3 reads TGTGCCACCAGCAGAGTAGCCCAGAACTCTAATGAAAAACTGTTTTTT. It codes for CATSRVAQNSNEKLFF. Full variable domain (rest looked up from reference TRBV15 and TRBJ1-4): DAMVIQNPRYQVTQFGKPVTLSCSQTLNHNVMYWYQQKSSQAPKLLFHYYDKDFNNEADTPDNFQSRRPNTSFCFLDIRSPGLGDTAMYLCATSRVAQNSNEKLFFGSGTQLSVL.

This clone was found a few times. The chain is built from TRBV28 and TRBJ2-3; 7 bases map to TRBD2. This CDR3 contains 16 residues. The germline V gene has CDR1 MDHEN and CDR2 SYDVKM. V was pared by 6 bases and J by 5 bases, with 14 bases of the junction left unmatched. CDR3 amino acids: CASRIAGTNRGDTQYF. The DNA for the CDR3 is TGTGCCAGCAGGATAGCCGGGACTAACCGGGGAGATACGCAGTATTTT.

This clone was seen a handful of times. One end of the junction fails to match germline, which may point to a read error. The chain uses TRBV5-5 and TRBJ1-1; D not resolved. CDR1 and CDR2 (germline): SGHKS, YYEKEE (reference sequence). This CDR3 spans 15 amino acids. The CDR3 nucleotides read TGCGCCAGCAGCCAAGAGTCAGCTCCTATCGCTGAAGCTTTCTTT. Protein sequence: CASSQESAPIAEAFF.

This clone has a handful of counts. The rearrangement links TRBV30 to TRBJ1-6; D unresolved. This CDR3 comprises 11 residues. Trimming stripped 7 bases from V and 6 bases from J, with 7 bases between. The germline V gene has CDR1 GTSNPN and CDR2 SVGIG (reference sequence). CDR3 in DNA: TGTGCCTCCGGATCTAATTCACCCCTCCACTTT. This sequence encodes CASGSNSPLHF.

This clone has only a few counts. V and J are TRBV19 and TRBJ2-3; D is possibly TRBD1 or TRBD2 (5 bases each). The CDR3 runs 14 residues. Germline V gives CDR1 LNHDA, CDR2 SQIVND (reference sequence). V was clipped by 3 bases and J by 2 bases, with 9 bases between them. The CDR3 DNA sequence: TGTGCCAGTAGTATTGGGGGAGTCACAGATACGCAGTATTTT. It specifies CASSIGGVTDTQYF. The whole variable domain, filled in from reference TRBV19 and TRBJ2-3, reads DGGITQSPKYLFRKEGQNVTLSCEQNLNHDAMYWYRQDPGQGLRLIYYSQIVNDFQKGDIAEGYSVSREKKESFPLTVTSAQKNPTAFYLCASSIGGVTDTQYFGPGTRLTVL.

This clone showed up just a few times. CDR3 amino acids: CASSQPGQKNTGELFF. CDR3 sequence (DNA): TGCGCCAGCAGCCAGCCGGGACAAAAGAACACCGGGGAGCTGTTTTTT. The chain combines TRBV4-3 with TRBJ2-2; a weak D match, TRBD1 (6 bases). Trimming left V 3 bases short and J 1 base short, with 12 bases between. The CDR3 totals 16 residues. CDR1 is LGHNA and CDR2 is YSLEER in the germline V gene.

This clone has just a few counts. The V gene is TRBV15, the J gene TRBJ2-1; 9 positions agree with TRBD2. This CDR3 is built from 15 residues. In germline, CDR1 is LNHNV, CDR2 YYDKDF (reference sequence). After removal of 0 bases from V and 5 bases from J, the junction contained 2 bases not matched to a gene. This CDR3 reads CATSREGGGDNEQFF. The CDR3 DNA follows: TGTGCCACCAGCAGAGAAGGCGGGGGGGACAATGAGCAGTTCTTC.

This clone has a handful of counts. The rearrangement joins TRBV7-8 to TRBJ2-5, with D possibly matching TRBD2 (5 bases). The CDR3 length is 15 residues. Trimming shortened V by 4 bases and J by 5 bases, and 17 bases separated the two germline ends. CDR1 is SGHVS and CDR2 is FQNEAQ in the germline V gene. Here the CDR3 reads CASSWGHGVGETQYF. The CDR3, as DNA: TGTGCCAGCAGCTGGGGTCACGGGGTCGGGGAGACCCAGTACTTC.

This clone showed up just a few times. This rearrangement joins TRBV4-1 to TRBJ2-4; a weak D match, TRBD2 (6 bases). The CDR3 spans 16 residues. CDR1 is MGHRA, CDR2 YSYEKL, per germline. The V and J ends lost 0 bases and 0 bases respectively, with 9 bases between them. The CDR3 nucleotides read TGCGCCAGCAGCCAAGAGGGAGGTCTAGCCAAAAACATTCAGTACTTC. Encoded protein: CASSQEGGLAKNIQYF.

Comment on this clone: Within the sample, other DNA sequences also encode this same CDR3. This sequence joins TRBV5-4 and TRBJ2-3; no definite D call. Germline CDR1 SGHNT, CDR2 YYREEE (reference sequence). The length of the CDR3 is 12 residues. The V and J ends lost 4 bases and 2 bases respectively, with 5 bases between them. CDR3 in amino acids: CASSPNTDTQYF. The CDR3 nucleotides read TGTGCCAGCAGCCCTAACACAGATACGCAGTATTTT.

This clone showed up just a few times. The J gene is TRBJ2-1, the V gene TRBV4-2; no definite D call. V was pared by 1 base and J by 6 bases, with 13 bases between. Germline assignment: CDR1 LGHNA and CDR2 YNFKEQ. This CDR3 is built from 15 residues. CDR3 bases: TGTGCCAGCAGCCAAGTCGAGGATTCGATCAATGAGCAGTTCTTC. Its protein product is CASSQVEDSINEQFF.

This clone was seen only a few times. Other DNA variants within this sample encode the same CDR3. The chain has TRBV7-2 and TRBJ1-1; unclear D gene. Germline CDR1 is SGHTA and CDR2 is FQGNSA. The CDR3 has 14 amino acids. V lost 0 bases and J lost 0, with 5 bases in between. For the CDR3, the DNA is TGTGCCAGCAGCTTAGCCGGCATGAACACTGAAGCTTTCTTT. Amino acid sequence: CASSLAGMNTEAFF.

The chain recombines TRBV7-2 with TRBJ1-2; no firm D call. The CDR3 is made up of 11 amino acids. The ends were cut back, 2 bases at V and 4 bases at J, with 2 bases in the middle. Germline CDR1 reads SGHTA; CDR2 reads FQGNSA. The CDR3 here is CASSLSYGYTF. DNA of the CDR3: TGTGCCAGCAGCTTAAGCTATGGCTACACCTTC.

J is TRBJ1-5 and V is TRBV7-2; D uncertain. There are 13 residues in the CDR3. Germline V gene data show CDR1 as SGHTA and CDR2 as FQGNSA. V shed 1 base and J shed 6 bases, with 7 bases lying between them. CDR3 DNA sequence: TGTGCCAGCAGCTTAGGACCCAGTCAGCCCCAGCATTTT. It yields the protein CASSLGPSQPQHF.